The rows below give T cell receptor beta chains drawn from one sample of a study of T cells in Graves' hyperthyroidism and ophthalmopathy. TCRdb recomputed calls from the multiplex PCR reads with MiXCR, one row per CDR3 protein. The sample contains fewer than 650,000 distinct CDR3 sequences, 46% of which appear only once. Sequencing input: peripheral blood or thyroid tissue (not recorded which). The origin of the receptors is an adult woman with Graves' disease, either hyperthyroidism or ophthalmopathy (not recorded which). CDR3s include the opening cysteine and the closing phenylalanine or tryptophan. A D gene is named only where the DNA matches it firmly. Some rows mark clone size as missing; the rest say once, few, many or name a class of expanded clone.

d_call clone_size cdr3_length j_call v_call cdr3_nt cdr3_aa
. . 15 TRBJ2-7 TRBV7-6 TGTGCCAGCAGCTCGACAGGGAACACCGGGAGTGAGCAGTACTTC CASSSTGNTGSEQYF
TRBD1 . 13 TRBJ1-5 TRBV20-1 TGCAGTGCAACGGGGGACAGAGATCAGCCCCAGCATTTT CSATGDRDQPQHF
TRBD2 . 12 TRBJ2-1 TRBV29-1 TGCAGCGTTGAGCGGGGGGCGAGTGAGCAGTTCTTC CSVERGASEQFF
. few 14 TRBJ2-7 TRBV7-9 TGTGCCAGCAGCCCCCCTTCGGGGACCTACAGGGAGTACTTC CASSPPSGTYREYF
. once 16 TRBJ2-6 TRBV19 TGTGCCAGTAGACGACGTCGGGACGCCGGGGCCAACGTCCTGACTTTC CASRRRRDAGANVLTF
. . 15 TRBJ1-3 TRBV5-6 TGTGCCAGCAGCTTGGGGGTTCGGGCTGGAAACACCATATATTTT CASSLGVRAGNTIYF
TRBD1 . 14 TRBJ1-6 TRBV15 TGTGCCACCAGCAAGGGACAGCTAAATTCACCCCTCCACTTT CATSKGQLNSPLHF
. once 13 TRBJ2-7 TRBV7-3 TGTGCCAGCAGCCAAGGGGGACTGTCAAAGGAATACTTC CASSQGGLSKEYF
. many 12 TRBJ1-1 TRBV12-3/TRBV12-4 TGTGCCAGCAGTCAAGACACGGTCGGAGCTTTCTTT CASSQDTVGAFF
TRBD1 many 14 TRBJ1-2 TRBV6-1 TGTGCCAGCAGAGGACAGGGTGCGGACTATGGCTACACCTTC CASRGQGADYGYTF
. . 13 TRBJ1-5 TRBV12-3/TRBV12-4 TGTGCCAGCAGACATCAGCCGAATCAGCCCCAGCATTTT CASRHQPNQPQHF
. . 14 TRBJ2-5 TRBV20-1 TGCAGTGCTAGCCCGACAGGTTGGGTAGAGACCCAGTACTTC CSASPTGWVETQYF
TRBD1 . 16 TRBJ2-2 TRBV10-3 TGTGCCATCAGTGCCCAGACAGGGAAGAACACCGGGGAGCTGTTTTTT CAISAQTGKNTGELFF
. . 12 TRBJ1-2 TRBV29-1 TGCAGCGTTGAAGGGATTCGAGGCAGCTACACCTTC CSVEGIRGSYTF
. many 13 TRBJ1-2 TRBV29-1 TGCAGCGGATTGGGAGGCAGTAACTATGGCTACACCTTC CSGLGGSNYGYTF
. many 12 TRBJ2-5 TRBV25-1 TGTGCCAGCAGAGGTATCGTCGAGACCCAGTACTTC CASRGIVETQYF
TRBD1 . 14 TRBJ2-5 TRBV19 TGTGCCAGTAGCTCCGGGACAGGGTTCGAGACCCAGTACTTC CASSSGTGFETQYF
TRBD1 many 15 TRBJ1-1 TRBV20-1 TGCAGTGCTAGAGATATTCCAGGGGGCCGGGCGGGAGCTTTCTTT CSARDIPGGRAGAFF
. . 12 TRBJ2-3 TRBV10-3 TGTGCCATCAGTGAGACGACAGATACGCAGTATTTT CAISETTDTQYF
. many 16 TRBJ1-1 TRBV13 TGTGCCAGCAGCTTAGGCCGGTCAGTCGTGAACACTGAAGCTTTCTTT CASSLGRSVVNTEAFF
TRBD2 many 17 TRBJ2-7 TRBV9 TGTGCCAGCAGCGTACGAACTGGTAGCGGGCCCCCCTACGAGCAGTACTTC CASSVRTGSGPPYEQYF
TRBD1 many 16 TRBJ1-1 TRBV11-2 TGTGCCAGCAGTGCATCCCAGGGGGCCTCGAACACTGAAGCTTTCTTT CASSASQGASNTEAFF
TRBD1 few 11 TRBJ2-5 TRBV5-6 TGTGCCAGCAGCTTAGGACAGGCCCAGTACTTC CASSLGQAQYF
. few 13 TRBJ1-2 TRBV29-1 TGCAGCGTGGACCCAGGGAACAGCTATGGCTACACCTTC CSVDPGNSYGYTF
. many 12 TRBJ2-7 TRBV6-1 TGTGCCAGCAGGGACGGTTACTACGAGCAGTACTTC CASRDGYYEQYF
. many 13 TRBJ2-5 TRBV20-1 TGCAGTGCTAGGATAACAGGGAGGGAGACCCAGTACTTC CSARITGRETQYF
TRBD1 . 15 TRBJ1-2 TRBV4-1 TGCGCCAGCAGCCATAGGACAGGAGATAACTATGGCTACACCTTC CASSHRTGDNYGYTF
. . 8 TRBJ2-7 TRBV20-1 TGCAGTGCGGGGGCCGAGTACTTC CSAGAEYF
TRBD1 few 16 TRBJ2-7 TRBV2 TGTGCCAGCAGTGAAAAGGGACAGGGGTTGCTCTACGAGCAGTACTTC CASSEKGQGLLYEQYF
. . 16 TRBJ2-2 TRBV19 TGTGCCAGTAGTATAGACAGTGAACTCAACACCGGGGAGCTGTTTTTT CASSIDSELNTGELFF
. few 14 TRBJ1-6 TRBV2 TGTGCCAGCAGCTCAGGGGCTACGGGTTCACCCCTCCACTTT CASSSGATGSPLHF
. many 14 TRBJ2-2 TRBV5-4 TGTGCCAGCAGCTCACGGACGAACACCGGGGAGCTGTTTTTT CASSSRTNTGELFF
. few 13 TRBJ2-2 TRBV2 TGTGCCAGCAGTGGGACAGCCGCCGGGGAGCTGTTTTTT CASSGTAAGELFF
. many 13 TRBJ1-1 TRBV29-1 TGCAGCGTTGGAGCGGGGGAGGGCACTGAAGCTTTCTTT CSVGAGEGTEAFF
. . 15 TRBJ1-5 TRBV20-1 TGCAGTGCGGTCGTCGGCAGGCCCAGCAATCAGCCCCAGCATTTT CSAVVGRPSNQPQHF
. once 15 TRBJ1-5 TRBV10-3 TGTGCCATCAGGCGGCAGGGAACTCTCCAAGAGACCCAGCATTTT CAIRRQGTLQETQHF
. once 13 TRBJ2-5 TRBV20-1 TGCAGTGCTCACGGGCGGTCAGGTGGGACCCAGTACTTC CSAHGRSGGTQYF
. . 12 TRBJ2-7 TRBV7-8 TGTGCCAGCAGCTCAGCTTTAGGCGAGCAGTACTTC CASSSALGEQYF
. . 16 TRBJ1-6 TRBV9 TGTGCCAGCAGCCCGCGTCAGGGGAGTCTTAATTCACCCCTCCACTTT CASSPRQGSLNSPLHF
TRBD2 many 16 TRBJ2-2 TRBV10-1 TGCGCCAGCAGTGAGTCGACTAGCGGCTACACCGGGGAGCTGTTTTTT CASSESTSGYTGELFF
. many 12 TRBJ1-2 TRBV6-6 TGTGCCAGCAGTTACAGGGACATGGGCTACACCTTC CASSYRDMGYTF
. few 15 TRBJ1-1 TRBV11-2 TGTGCCAGCAGCTTTACAGTTCACATGAACACTGAAGCTTTCTTT CASSFTVHMNTEAFF